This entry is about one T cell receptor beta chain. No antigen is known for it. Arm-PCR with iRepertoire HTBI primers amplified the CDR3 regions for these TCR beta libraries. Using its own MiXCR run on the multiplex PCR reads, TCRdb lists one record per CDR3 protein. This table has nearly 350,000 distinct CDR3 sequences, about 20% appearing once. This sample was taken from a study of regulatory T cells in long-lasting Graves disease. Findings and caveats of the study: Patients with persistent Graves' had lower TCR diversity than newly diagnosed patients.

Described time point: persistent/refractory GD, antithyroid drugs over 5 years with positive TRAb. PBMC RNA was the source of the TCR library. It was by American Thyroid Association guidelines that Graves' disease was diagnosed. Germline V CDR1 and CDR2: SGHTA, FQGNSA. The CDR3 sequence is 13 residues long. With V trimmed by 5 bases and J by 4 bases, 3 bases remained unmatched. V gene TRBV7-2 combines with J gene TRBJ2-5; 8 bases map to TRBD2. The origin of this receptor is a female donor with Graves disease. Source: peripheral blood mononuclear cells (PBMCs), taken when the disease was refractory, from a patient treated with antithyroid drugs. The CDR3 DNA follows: TGTGCCAGCAGCCCCGGGAGGGCAGAGACCCAGTACTTC. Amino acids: CASSPGRAETQYF.